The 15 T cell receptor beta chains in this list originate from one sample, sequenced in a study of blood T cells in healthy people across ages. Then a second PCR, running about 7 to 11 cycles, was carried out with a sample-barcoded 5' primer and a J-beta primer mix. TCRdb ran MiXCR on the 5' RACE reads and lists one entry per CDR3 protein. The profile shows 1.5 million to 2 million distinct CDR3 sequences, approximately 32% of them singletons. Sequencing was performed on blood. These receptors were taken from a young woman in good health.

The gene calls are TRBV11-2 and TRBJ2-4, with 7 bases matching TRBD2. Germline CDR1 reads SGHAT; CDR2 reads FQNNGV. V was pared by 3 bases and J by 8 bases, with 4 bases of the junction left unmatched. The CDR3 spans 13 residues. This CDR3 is CASSFGGRDIQYF. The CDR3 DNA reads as TGTGCCAGCAGCTTCGGGGGGAGGGACATTCAGTACTTC.

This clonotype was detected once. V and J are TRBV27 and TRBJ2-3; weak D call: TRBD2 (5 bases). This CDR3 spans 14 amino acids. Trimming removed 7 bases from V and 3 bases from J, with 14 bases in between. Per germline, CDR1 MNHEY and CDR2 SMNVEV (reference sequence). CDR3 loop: CASNRGLKTDTQYF. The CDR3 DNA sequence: TGTGCCAGCAATCGTGGACTGAAAACAGATACGCAGTATTTT.

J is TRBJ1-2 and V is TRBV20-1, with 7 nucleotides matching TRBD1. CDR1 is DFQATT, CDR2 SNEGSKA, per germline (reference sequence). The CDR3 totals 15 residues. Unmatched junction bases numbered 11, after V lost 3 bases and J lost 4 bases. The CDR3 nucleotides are TGCAGTGCTAGCGACCGGGACAGAAATTTCTATGGCTACACCTTC. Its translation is CSASDRDRNFYGYTF.

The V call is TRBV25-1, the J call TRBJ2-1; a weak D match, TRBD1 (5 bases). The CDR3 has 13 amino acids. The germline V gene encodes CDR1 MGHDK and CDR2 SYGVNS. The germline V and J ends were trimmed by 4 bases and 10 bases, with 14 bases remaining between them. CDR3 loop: CASSGQGFREQFF. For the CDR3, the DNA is TGTGCCAGCAGTGGGCAGGGATTTAGGGAGCAGTTCTTC.

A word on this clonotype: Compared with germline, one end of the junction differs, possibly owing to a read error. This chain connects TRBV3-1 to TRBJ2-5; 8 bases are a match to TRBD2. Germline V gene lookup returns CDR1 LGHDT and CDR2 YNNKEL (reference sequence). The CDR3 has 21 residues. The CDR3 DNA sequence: TGTGCCAGCAGCCACGCAGTAAAAGCGGGGGTCCCTGCCCTCTCCCCAGAGACCCGGTACTTC. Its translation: CASSHAVKAGVPALSPETRYF.

The CDR3 DNA reads TGTGCCAGCAGTTTCCGTAACAACGGTGGCTACACCTTC. The encoded protein is CASSFRNNGGYTF. The J gene is TRBJ1-2, the V gene TRBV27, with D unresolved. Trimming took off 3 bases at V and 7 bases at J, with 12 bases between the two ends. Germline V gene lookup returns CDR1 MNHEY and CDR2 SMNVEV (reference sequence). This CDR3 is built from 13 residues.

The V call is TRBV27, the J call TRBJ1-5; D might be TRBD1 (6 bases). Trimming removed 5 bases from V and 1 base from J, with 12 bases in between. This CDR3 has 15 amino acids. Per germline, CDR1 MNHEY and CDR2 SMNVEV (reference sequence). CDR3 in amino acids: CASSLGTLSNQPQHF. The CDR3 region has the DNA TGTGCCAGCAGTCTAGGGACACTCAGCAATCAGCCCCAGCATTTT.

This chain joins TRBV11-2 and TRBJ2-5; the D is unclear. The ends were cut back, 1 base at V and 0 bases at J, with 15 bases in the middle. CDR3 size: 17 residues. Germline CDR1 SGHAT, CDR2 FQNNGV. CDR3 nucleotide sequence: TGTGCCAGCAGCTTAGGACCCTGGCAGGCTTACCAAGAGACCCAGTACTTC. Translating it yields CASSLGPWQAYQETQYF.

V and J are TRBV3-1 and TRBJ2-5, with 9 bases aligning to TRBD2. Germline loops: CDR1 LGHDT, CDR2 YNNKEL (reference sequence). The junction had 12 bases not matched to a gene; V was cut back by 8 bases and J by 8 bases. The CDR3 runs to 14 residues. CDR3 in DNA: TGTGCCAGCGGTTTCTTAGCGGGAGAGGACACCCAGTACTTC. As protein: CASGFLAGEDTQYF.

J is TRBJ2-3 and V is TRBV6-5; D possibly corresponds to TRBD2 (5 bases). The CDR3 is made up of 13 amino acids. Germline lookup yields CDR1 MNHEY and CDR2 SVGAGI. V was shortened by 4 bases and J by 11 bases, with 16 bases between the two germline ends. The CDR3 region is CASSSQPGRGQYF. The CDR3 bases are TGTGCCAGCAGTTCCCAACCCGGCCGGGGGCAGTATTTT.

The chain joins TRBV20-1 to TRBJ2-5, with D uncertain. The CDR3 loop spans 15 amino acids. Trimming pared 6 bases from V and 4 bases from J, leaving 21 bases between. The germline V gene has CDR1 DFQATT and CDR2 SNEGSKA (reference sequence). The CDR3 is CSAIQGRTGRETQYF. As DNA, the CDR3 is TGCAGTGCCATCCAAGGCCGGACGGGTCGAGAGACCCAGTACTTC.

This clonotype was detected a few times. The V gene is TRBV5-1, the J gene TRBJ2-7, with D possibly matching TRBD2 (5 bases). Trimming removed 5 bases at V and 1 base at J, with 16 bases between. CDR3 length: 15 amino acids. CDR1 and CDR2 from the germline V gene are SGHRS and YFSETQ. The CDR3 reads CASRIRDERSYEQYF. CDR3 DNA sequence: TGCGCCAGCAGAATCCGGGATGAAAGGTCCTACGAGCAGTACTTC. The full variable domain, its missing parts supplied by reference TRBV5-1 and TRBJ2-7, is KAGVTQTPRYLIKTRGQQVTLSCSPISGHRSVSWYQQTPGQGLQFLFEYFSETQRNKGNFPGRFSGRQFSNSRSEMNVSTLELGDSALYLCASRIRDERSYEQYFGPGTRLTVT.

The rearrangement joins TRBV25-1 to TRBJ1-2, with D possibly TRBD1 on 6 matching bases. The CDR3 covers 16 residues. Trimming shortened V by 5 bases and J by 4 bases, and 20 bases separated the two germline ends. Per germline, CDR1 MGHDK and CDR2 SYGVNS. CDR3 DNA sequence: TGTGCCAGCAGTCAAGAGCCGGGGGCAGGGATCTATGGCTACACCTTC. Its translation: CASSQEPGAGIYGYTF.

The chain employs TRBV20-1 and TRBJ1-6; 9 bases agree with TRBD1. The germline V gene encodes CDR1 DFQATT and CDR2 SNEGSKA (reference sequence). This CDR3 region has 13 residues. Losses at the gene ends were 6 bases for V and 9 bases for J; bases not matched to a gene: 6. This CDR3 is CSAPGTGSSPLHF. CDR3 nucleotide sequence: TGCAGTGCGCCCGGGACAGGGAGTTCACCCCTCCACTTT.

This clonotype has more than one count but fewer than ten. In DNA form, the CDR3 reads TGCAGTGTTACGGGGACTTCTGGCGAGCAGTACTTC. This gives the protein CSVTGTSGEQYF. The rearrangement joins TRBV20-1 to TRBJ2-7, with D possibly being TRBD2 (6 bases). V dropped 7 bases and J dropped 6 bases, with 16 bases sitting between them. Per the germline V gene, CDR1 is DFQATT and CDR2 is SNEGSKA (reference sequence). CDR3 length: 12 residues.